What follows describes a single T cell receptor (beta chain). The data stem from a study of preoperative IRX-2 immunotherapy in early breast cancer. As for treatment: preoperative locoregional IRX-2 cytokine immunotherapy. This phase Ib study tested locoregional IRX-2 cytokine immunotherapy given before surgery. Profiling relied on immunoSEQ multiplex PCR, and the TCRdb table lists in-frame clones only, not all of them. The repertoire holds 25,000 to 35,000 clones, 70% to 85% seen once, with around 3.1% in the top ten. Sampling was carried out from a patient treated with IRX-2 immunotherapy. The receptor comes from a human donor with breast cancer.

In nucleotides, the CDR3 is TGTGCCAGCAGTTTCTACAGGGGTAATGAAAAACTGTTTTTT. Translated: CASSFYRGNEKLFF. The gene calls are TRBV28 and TRBJ1-4, with 7 bases identical to TRBD1. Trimming removed 3 bases from V and 4 bases from J; junction bases left unmatched: 2. CDR1 and CDR2 from the germline V gene are MDHEN and SYDVKM. This CDR3 has 14 amino acids.